One sample yielded the 15 T cell receptor beta chains listed below, sequenced in a study of blood T cells in healthy people across ages. With a J-beta primer mix and a sample-barcoded 5' primer, a second PCR ran about 7 to 12 cycles. From the 5' RACE reads, TCRdb called clonotypes with MiXCR, one entry per CDR3 protein. This table has 780,000 or so distinct CDR3 sequences, 56% appearing once. The sequencing input was blood. These receptors were obtained from a man aged 35 to 55 in good health.

The V call is TRBV6-5, the J call TRBJ2-5, with TRBD2 identical over 13 bases. Germline CDR1 reads MNHEY; CDR2 reads SVGAGI. The CDR3 length is 15 residues. Trimming cost V 8 bases and J 5 bases; bases outside gene matches: 8. The CDR3 loop reads CASGQLAGGLETQYF. The CDR3 DNA follows: TGTGCCAGCGGCCAACTAGCGGGGGGGCTGGAGACCCAGTACTTC.

This rearrangement joins TRBV27 to TRBJ2-5; D tentatively fits TRBD1 or TRBD2 (5 bases each). The CDR3 spans 14 residues. Germline lookup yields CDR1 MNHEY and CDR2 SMNVEV (reference sequence). V lost 6 bases and J 1 base, leaving 12 bases between the germline ends. This CDR3 reads CASRVRGSQETQYF. The CDR3 bases are TGTGCCAGCAGGGTGAGGGGAAGCCAAGAGACCCAGTACTTC.

The chain joins TRBV12-3 or TRBV12-4 to TRBJ1-1, with D perhaps TRBD1 (5 bases). The V and J ends lost 7 bases and 5 bases respectively, with 26 bases between them. This CDR3 has 17 residues. The CDR3 protein is CASTTRSLQGRGTEAFF. In nucleotides, the CDR3 is TGTGCCAGCACCACTAGATCACTGCAGGGAAGAGGGACTGAAGCTTTCTTT.

V usage is TRBV3-1 and J usage is TRBJ1-2; 7 bases align to TRBD1. V shed 0 bases and J 3 bases; nucleotides not matched to a gene: 7. CDR3 length equals 16 residues. Per germline, CDR1 LGHDT and CDR2 YNNKEL (reference sequence). The CDR3 is CASSQDPRGEDYGYTF. The CDR3 DNA sequence: TGTGCCAGCAGCCAAGATCCCAGGGGGGAGGACTATGGCTACACCTTC. The full variable domain, in which reference TRBV3-1 and TRBJ1-2 provide the parts outside the CDR3, is DTAVSQTPKYLVTQMGNDKSIKCEQNLGHDTMYWYKQDSKKFLKIMFSYNNKELIINETVPNRFSPKSPDKAHLNLHINSLELGDSAVYFCASSQDPRGEDYGYTFGSGTRLTVV.

In its sample, this clonotype was seen many times. This chain uses TRBV20-1 with TRBJ1-2; no definite D call. The CDR3 loop spans 12 amino acids. V lost 6 bases, J lost 0 bases, and 8 bases lay in between. Germline CDR1 reads DFQATT; CDR2 reads SNEGSKA (reference sequence). The CDR3 region has the DNA TGCAGTGCCAGCCGACCTAACTATGGCTACACCTTC. Protein sequence: CSASRPNYGYTF.

This chain uses TRBV7-2 with TRBJ2-3; D remains ambiguous. The CDR3 covers 15 residues. The germline CDR1 and CDR2 sequences are SGHTA and FQGNSA. V was trimmed by 2 bases and J by 0 bases, leaving 9 bases between them. In DNA form, the CDR3 reads TGTGCCAGCAGCTTAATTCTTACTAGCACAGATACGCAGTATTTT. Translated, it gives CASSLILTSTDTQYF.

This chain links TRBV20-1 with TRBJ1-1, with D possibly TRBD1 on 5 matching bases. Per the germline V gene, CDR1 is DFQATT and CDR2 is SNEGSKA (reference sequence). Trimming took 0 bases from V and 3 from J, leaving 14 bases between them. This CDR3 contains 15 residues. CDR3 bases: TGCAGTGCTAGAGAGCCCCTCGGGGCCGACACTGAAGCTTTCTTT. It translates to CSAREPLGADTEAFF.

The chain uses TRBV7-2 and TRBJ2-3, with 8 bases that match TRBD2. This CDR3 is 17 amino acids long. CDR1 and CDR2 from the germline V gene are SGHTA and FQGNSA. J gave up 4 bases and V 5 bases, and 14 bases lay outside the gene matches. The CDR3 sequence: CASSRFSGRGSPDTQYF. The CDR3 DNA is TGTGCCAGCAGCCGTTTTTCCGGGAGGGGCTCCCCAGATACGCAGTATTTT.

About this clonotype: This may come from a read error, since a much larger clone is one base off. This chain connects TRBV6-1 to TRBJ2-7; D not certain. CDR1 and CDR2 from the germline V gene are MNHNS and SASEGT. V was cut by 4 bases and J by 2 bases, with 9 bases left in between. The CDR3 sequence is 13 residues long. The CDR3 reads CASSAAATYEQYF. The CDR3 DNA reads as TGTGCCAGCAGTGCGGCGGCAACCTACGAGCAGTACTTC.

V and J are TRBV6-6 and TRBJ2-1; 9 bases are a match to TRBD1. The CDR3 spans 12 residues. The germline V gene encodes CDR1 MNHNY and CDR2 SVGAGI (reference sequence). The J segment lost 7 bases and the V segment lost 8 bases, leaving 3 bases of the junction unmatched. CDR3 DNA sequence: TGTGCCAGCCAGACAGGGGGAAATGAGCAGTTCTTC. Amino acids: CASQTGGNEQFF.

The rearrangement links TRBV27 to TRBJ1-2; weak D call: TRBD1 (5 bases). CDR1 MNHEY and CDR2 SMNVEV come from the germline V gene (reference sequence). V dropped 4 bases and J dropped 5 bases, with 14 bases sitting between them. The CDR3 length is 14 residues. The CDR3 is CASSSGPGVYGYTF. The CDR3 bases are TGTGCCAGCAGTTCGGGACCGGGCGTTTATGGCTACACCTTC.

This clonotype was observed a handful of times. The chain couples TRBV10-3 to TRBJ2-1; TRBD2 agrees at 7 bases. The V and J ends lost 6 bases and 6 bases, in that order; junction bases with no gene match: 11. The CDR3 length is 15 residues. The V gene's germline CDR1 is ENHRY and CDR2 SYGVKD. CDR3 region: CAISSGAPGGNEQFF. CDR3 nucleotide sequence: TGTGCCATCAGCTCTGGGGCCCCGGGGGGCAATGAGCAGTTCTTC.

This clonotype was found a few times. V and J are TRBV29-1 and TRBJ2-1; 9 bases map to TRBD1. The CDR3 has 12 residues. Germline loops: CDR1 SQVTM, CDR2 ANQGSEA. Trimming at V came to 7 bases and at J to 6 bases, leaving 4 bases not matched to a gene. CDR3 loop: CSARQGGNEQFF. The CDR3 coding sequence is TGCAGCGCGCGACAGGGGGGCAATGAGCAGTTCTTC.

This clonotype has at least ten counts. The gene calls are TRBV5-1 and TRBJ2-2; 12 bases line up with TRBD2. This CDR3 has 18 residues. Germline loops: CDR1 SGHRS, CDR2 YFSETQ. V gave up 0 bases and J gave up 1 base; unmatched junction bases: 4. CDR3 amino acids: CASSLASGGAENTGELFF. The DNA of the CDR3 is TGCGCCAGCAGCTTGGCTAGCGGGGGGGCCGAGAACACCGGGGAGCTGTTTTTT.

CDR3 bases: TGTGCCAGCAGCTTAGGCGGCGGGAGATCTGATGAGCAGTTCTTC. It yields the protein CASSLGGGRSDEQFF. The chain is built from TRBV7-8 and TRBJ2-1; 7 bases align to TRBD2. CDR3 length equals 15 residues. J gave up 8 bases and V 1 base, and 8 bases lay outside the gene matches. CDR1 is SGHVS and CDR2 is FQNEAQ in the germline V gene.